This T cell receptor (beta chain) was observed in a study of response to subunit inactivated influenza vaccine. The CDR3 runs 14 residues. The trim removed 7 bases at V and 0 bases at J, leaving 4 bases unmatched. MiXCR, applied by TCRdb to the RT-PCR reads, yields one record per CDR3 protein. The top ten hold about 3% of the sample, which has roughly 540,000 distinct CDR3 sequences, under 25% seen once. The sample was also linked to a second study, of T cells expressing NK-cell markers. That report notes: cDNA encoding TCR beta was synthesized via 5'RACE template switching incorporating UMIs.

This specimen was CD4+ T cells sorted from PBMCs, taken approximately 13 days after vaccination. The TCR was taken from a man in his fifties or sixties who received an inactivated influenza vaccine. This sequence joins TRBV12-3 or TRBV12-4 and TRBJ2-3, with 7 positions matching TRBD1. The CDR3 loop is CASTWDRSTDTQYF. The CDR3 DNA is TGTGCCAGCACCTGGGACAGAAGCACAGATACGCAGTATTTT.